One sample yielded the 13 T cell receptor beta chains listed below, sequenced in a study of shared clonotypes between healthy human individuals. Here immunoSEQ multiplex PCR was the method, and the copy in TCRdb shows in-frame clones only, minus some. The sample consists of more than 400,000 clones, about 96% of them appearing once. The specimen was naive CD4+ T cells sorted from blood. Subset specified: CD45RA+ positively selected. The receptor source for this set is a woman in her twenties or thirties in good health.

This chain connects TRBV27 to TRBJ1-5, with D possibly TRBD1 on 6 matching bases. The CDR3 contains 15 residues. Germline CDR1 and CDR2: MNHEY and SMNVEV (reference sequence). Trimming removed 6 bases from V and 0 bases from J, with 12 bases in between. CDR3 coding DNA: TGTGCCAGCAGACCAGGACAGCATAGCAATCAGCCCCAGCATTTT. Translation: CASRPGQHSNQPQHF.

V is TRBV28 and J is TRBJ1-2; unclear D gene. The germline gives CDR1 MDHEN, CDR2 SYDVKM. V shed 4 bases and J shed 2 bases, with 8 bases lying between them. CDR3 size: 13 residues. CDR3 sequence: CASSSAENYGYTF. CDR3 sequence (DNA): TGTGCCAGCAGTTCTGCAGAAAACTATGGCTACACCTTC.

The chain uses TRBV4-1 and TRBJ2-7, with 9 bases that match TRBD2. CDR1 is MGHRA and CDR2 is YSYEKL in the germline V gene. There are 16 residues in the CDR3. The V segment lost 1 base and the J segment 4 bases; nucleotides outside the gene matches: 8. In nucleotides, the CDR3 is TGCGCCAGCAGCCAAGTGGGGCGGGAGGGCCGATACGAGCAGTACTTC. It translates to CASSQVGREGRYEQYF.

The rearrangement joins TRBV28 to TRBJ1-3, with 7 positions matching TRBD1. This CDR3 spans 16 amino acids. After removal of 5 bases from V and 0 bases from J, the junction contained 7 bases not matched to a gene. The germline CDR1 and CDR2 sequences are MDHEN and SYDVKM. This CDR3 is CASSSAGQSSGNTIYF. Written as DNA, the CDR3 is TGTGCCAGCAGTAGTGCGGGACAGAGCTCTGGAAACACCATATATTTT.

The count of this clone is one. This chain uses TRBV11-2 with TRBJ2-7, with TRBD1 identical over 7 bases. Trimming at V came to 5 bases and at J to 5 bases, leaving 18 bases not matched to a gene. Germline V gives CDR1 SGHAT, CDR2 FQNNGV. The CDR3 has 17 residues. CDR3 coding DNA: TGTGCCAGCAGCCGCCCACAGGGGTCTCTCCCCGGGGACGAGCAGTACTTC. It is translated as CASSRPQGSLPGDEQYF.

In its sample, this clone was seen once. This chain links TRBV5-1 with TRBJ2-5; TRBD2 might be the D (5 bases). The end of the DNA is better explained by TRBJ2-7, so the J call may be wrong. The CDR3 has 11 amino acids. Looked up from germline, CDR1 is SGHRS and CDR2 is YFSETQ. The CDR3 region is CASSGAYEQYF. In DNA, the CDR3 is TGCGCCAGCTCCGGGGCCTACGAGCAGTACTTC.

The gene calls are TRBV27 and TRBJ2-3; 12 bases are a match to TRBD2. V shed 5 bases, J shed 3 bases, and the junction held 9 bases outside the gene matches. This CDR3 comprises 17 residues. Germline lookup yields CDR1 MNHEY and CDR2 SMNVEV (reference sequence). The chain's CDR3 is CASSPGLAGFRTDTQYF. The CDR3 nucleotides read TGTGCCAGCAGTCCCGGACTAGCGGGATTTAGGACAGATACGCAGTATTTT.

The genes are TRBV5-1 and TRBJ1-1; TRBD1 aligns across 8 bases. The V segment lost 5 bases and the J segment 3 bases; nucleotides outside the gene matches: 6. The germline V gene has CDR1 SGHRS and CDR2 YFSETQ. This CDR3 region has 14 residues. CDR3 bases: TGCGCCAGCAGGAAGGGACAGGAGTACACTGAAGCTTTCTTT. It specifies CASRKGQEYTEAFF.

V usage is TRBV7-9 and J usage is TRBJ2-1, with 10 positions matching TRBD2. The J segment lost 10 bases and the V segment lost 0 bases, leaving 9 bases of the junction unmatched. CDR1 and CDR2 from the germline V gene are SEHNR and FQNEAQ (reference sequence). The CDR3 spans 16 residues. CDR3 region: CASSLAGLAGVGEQFF. The CDR3, as DNA: TGTGCCAGCAGCTTAGCAGGCCTAGCGGGAGTTGGCGAGCAGTTCTTC.

The chain links TRBV4-1 to TRBJ1-4, with TRBD1 matching 8 bases. The CDR3 contains 16 residues. V trimming: 3 bases; J trimming: 6 bases; junction bases outside the gene matches: 9. CDR1 MGHRA and CDR2 YSYEKL come from the germline V gene. The CDR3: CASSQTQGANDEKLFF. As DNA, the CDR3 is TGCGCCAGCAGCCAGACCCAGGGGGCTAACGATGAAAAACTGTTTTTT.

The chain joins TRBV19 to TRBJ2-7; TRBD1 is a possible D gene (6 bases). CDR3 size: 14 residues. CDR1 and CDR2 (germline): LNHDA, SQIVND (reference sequence). The V end lost 5 bases, the J end lost 4 bases, and 15 bases lay between the germline ends. The CDR3 loop is CASSAGQHQYEQYF. The CDR3 nucleotides read TGTGCCAGTAGTGCTGGACAGCACCAGTACGAGCAGTACTTC. The full variable domain, completed using reference TRBV19 and TRBJ2-7, is DGGITQSPKYLFRKEGQNVTLSCEQNLNHDAMYWYRQDPGQGLRLIYYSQIVNDFQKGDIAEGYSVSREKKESFPLTVTSAQKNPTAFYLCASSAGQHQYEQYFGPGTRLTVT.

V is TRBV7-6 and J is TRBJ2-7; TRBD1 agrees at 8 bases. The trim removed 3 bases at V and 5 bases at J, leaving 6 bases unmatched. CDR1 and CDR2 from the germline V gene are SGHVS and FNYEAQ. The CDR3 spans 14 residues. The CDR3 nucleotides are TGTGCCAGCAGCTTCTCCCAGGGGGCCCACGAGCAGTACTTC. It yields the protein CASSFSQGAHEQYF.

The J gene is TRBJ1-4, the V gene TRBV19; the match to TRBD1 covers 7 bases. This CDR3 is 13 amino acids long. Looked up from germline, CDR1 is LNHDA and CDR2 is SQIVND (reference sequence). V lost 5 bases to trimming and J lost 8 bases; unmatched junction nucleotides: 5. The CDR3 is CASSAQGGEKLFF. The DNA of the CDR3 is TGTGCCAGTAGTGCGCAGGGGGGCGAAAAACTGTTTTTT.